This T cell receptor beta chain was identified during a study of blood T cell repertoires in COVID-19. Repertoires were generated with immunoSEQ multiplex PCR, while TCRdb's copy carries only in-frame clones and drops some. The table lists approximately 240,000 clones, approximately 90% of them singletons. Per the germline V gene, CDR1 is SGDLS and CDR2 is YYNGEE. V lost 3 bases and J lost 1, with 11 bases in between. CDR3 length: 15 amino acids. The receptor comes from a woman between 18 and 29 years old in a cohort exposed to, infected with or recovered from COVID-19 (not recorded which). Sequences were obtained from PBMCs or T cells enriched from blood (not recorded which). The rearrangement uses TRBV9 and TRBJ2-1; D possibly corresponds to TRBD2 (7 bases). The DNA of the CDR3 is TGTGCCAGCAGCGAGGGGGGGAAGTCCTACAATGAGCAGTTCTTC. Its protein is CASSEGGKSYNEQFF.